One sample yielded the 19 T cell receptor beta chains listed below, sequenced in a study of blood T cells in healthy people across ages. The authors ran a second PCR of 7 to 11 cycles using a sample-barcoded 5' primer and a J-beta primer mix. TCRdb passed the 5' RACE reads through MiXCR, listing each CDR3 protein once. The sample has about a million distinct CDR3 sequences; 35% to 45% are singletons. The source material was blood. The source of these receptors is a man aged 18 to 30 in good health.

The sample holds a few counts of this clonotype. The chain is built from TRBV25-1 and TRBJ1-5, with D tentatively TRBD1 (5 bases). CDR1 and CDR2 (germline): MGHDK, SYGVNS. V dropped 4 bases and J dropped 8 bases, with 21 bases sitting between them. The CDR3 spans 16 residues. The DNA of the CDR3 is TGTGCCAGCAGTGCCATAGGCGGGACTGACTCCGAGCCCCAGCATTTT. It yields the protein CASSAIGGTDSEPQHF.

The gene calls are TRBV12-3 or TRBV12-4 and TRBJ1-1; tentative D call: TRBD1 (6 bases). Trimming shortened V by 6 bases and J by 1 base, and 27 bases separated the two germline ends. The CDR3 contains 19 residues. CDR3 DNA sequence: TGTGCCAGCAGCACTACTCAGGGGACGGGGAGTATGTGGAACACTGAAGCTTTCTTT. It is translated as CASSTTQGTGSMWNTEAFF.

The genes are TRBV12-3 or TRBV12-4 and TRBJ2-1; D gene unclear. V was pared by 2 bases and J by 5 bases, with 7 bases between. The CDR3 covers 13 residues. For the CDR3, the DNA is TGTGCCAGCAGTTTACACACCAACAATGAGCAGTTCTTC. This encodes CASSLHTNNEQFF.

The chain is built from TRBV5-1 and TRBJ1-6; tentatively, D is TRBD1 (5 bases). The V end was cut by 1 base, the J end by 8 bases, with 13 bases between. Germline V gene lookup returns CDR1 SGHRS and CDR2 YFSETQ. CDR3 size: 15 residues. This CDR3 is CASSLRTGRDSPLHF. For the CDR3, the DNA is TGCGCCAGCAGCTTGAGAACAGGACGAGATTCACCCCTCCACTTT.

The chain joins TRBV7-9 to TRBJ2-1, with 9 bases fitting TRBD1. V lost 5 bases and J lost 6; bases outside the gene matches: 11. The CDR3 is 16 residues long. The germline gives CDR1 SEHNR, CDR2 FQNEAQ (reference sequence). The CDR3 region has the DNA TGTGCCAGCAGCGTAGAAGGGACAGGGTTTTTCAATGAGCAGTTCTTC. It translates to CASSVEGTGFFNEQFF.

V usage is TRBV10-3 and J usage is TRBJ1-6, with D possibly being TRBD1 (6 bases). The CDR3 sequence is 17 residues long. V was clipped by 0 bases and J by 0 bases, with 9 bases between them. The germline gives CDR1 ENHRY, CDR2 SYGVKD. In DNA, the CDR3 is TGTGCCATCAGTGAGTCGACAGGAAGCTCCTATAATTCACCCCTCCACTTT. This encodes CAISESTGSSYNSPLHF.

The rearrangement uses TRBV3-1 and TRBJ1-1; 10 bases fit TRBD1. The CDR3 length is 15 residues. From germline, CDR1 is LGHDT and CDR2 YNNKEL (reference sequence). Unmatched junction bases numbered 14, after V lost 6 bases and J lost 10 bases. In DNA, the CDR3 is TGTGCCAGCAGGACAGACCGGGACAGGGGAGGTAGAGCTTTCTTT. Encoded protein: CASRTDRDRGGRAFF.

The V call is TRBV6-2 or TRBV6-3, the J call TRBJ1-1; 8 bases line up with TRBD1. Germline CDR1 MNHEY, CDR2 SVGEGT. V dropped 8 bases and J dropped 10; count of bases not matched to a gene: 3. This CDR3 region has 10 residues. Here the CDR3 reads CASEGQGAFF. The CDR3 bases are TGTGCCAGCGAAGGACAGGGAGCTTTCTTT.

This clonotype has only a few counts. This chain uses TRBV4-3 with TRBJ2-3; 11 bases line up with TRBD2. J gave up 3 bases and V 4 bases, and 6 bases lay outside the gene matches. The germline V gene has CDR1 LGHNA and CDR2 YSLEER. This CDR3 is built from 16 residues. The CDR3 loop is CASSRVAGGLTDTQYF. CDR3 bases: TGCGCCAGCAGCCGAGTAGCGGGGGGGCTGACAGATACGCAGTATTTT.

This clonotype has ten or more counts. The genes are TRBV9 and TRBJ2-3; D call uncertain. Germline V gives CDR1 SGDLS, CDR2 YYNGEE. This CDR3 region has 15 residues. The germline V and J ends were trimmed by 2 bases and 0 bases, with 10 bases remaining between them. The CDR3 DNA sequence: TGTGCCAGCAGCGTTGAAGGTCCTAGCACAGATACGCAGTATTTT. Translation: CASSVEGPSTDTQYF. The complete variable domain, with remaining parts taken from reference TRBV9 and TRBJ2-3, reads DSGVTQTPKHLITATGQRVTLRCSPRSGDLSVYWYQQSLDQGLQFLIQYYNGEERAKGNILERFSAQQFPDLHSELNLSSLELGDSALYFCASSVEGPSTDTQYFGPGTRLTVL.

In this sample, this clonotype turned up a few times. The V gene is TRBV12-3 or TRBV12-4, the J gene TRBJ1-1; TRBD1 might be the D (5 bases). The CDR3 totals 12 residues. V was trimmed by 2 bases and J by 8 bases, leaving 9 bases between them. CDR3 protein: CASSLFYREAFF. The DNA of the CDR3 is TGTGCCAGCAGTTTATTTTACAGGGAAGCTTTCTTT.

In regard to this clonotype: One end of the junction fails to match germline, which may point to a read error. The chain has TRBV7-9 and TRBJ2-5, with TRBD2 identical over 7 bases. Germline V CDR1 and CDR2: SEHNR, FQNEAQ (reference sequence). The CDR3 runs 16 residues. The CDR3 here is CASRDSAGIYQGTQYF. The CDR3 region has the DNA TGTGCCAGCAGGGATTCAGCGGGGATATACCAAGGGACCCAGTACTTC. The full variable domain, its missing parts supplied by reference TRBV7-9 and TRBJ2-5, is DTGVSQNPRHKITKRGQNVTFRCDPISEHNRLYWYRQTLGQGPEFLTYFQNEAQLEKSRLLSDRFSAERPKGSFSTLEIQRTEQGDSAMYLCASRDSAGIYQGTQYFGPGTRLLVL.

The V call is TRBV3-1, the J call TRBJ2-1; perhaps TRBD1 as D (6 bases). There are 15 residues in the CDR3. Germline V gene lookup returns CDR1 LGHDT and CDR2 YNNKEL (reference sequence). Trimming cost V 0 bases and J 5 bases, with 11 bases left between them. DNA for the CDR3: TGTGCCAGCAGCCAAGATGTGGGGGCCGACAATGAGCAGTTCTTC. This translates into CASSQDVGADNEQFF.

This clonotype was found a few times. The CDR3 sequence: CASSFGRKNEKLFF. Here the CDR3 DNA reads TGCGCCAGCAGCTTCGGACGGAAAAATGAAAAACTGTTTTTT. The chain uses TRBV5-1 and TRBJ1-4; D ambiguous. The CDR3 runs to 14 residues. V lost 2 bases, J lost 5 bases, and 10 bases lay in between. Germline V gene data show CDR1 as SGHRS and CDR2 as YFSETQ.

Remarks on this clonotype: A much larger clone is a single base away; this may be a read error. The genes are TRBV4-2 and TRBJ2-3, with D uncertain. Germline loops: CDR1 LGHNA, CDR2 YNFKEQ. V was clipped by 0 bases and J by 2 bases, with 15 bases between them. The CDR3 is 17 residues long. CDR3 nucleotide sequence: TGTGCCAGCAGCCAAGAGAAGGAAGAAGCGAACACAGATACGCAGTATTTT. Its translation: CASSQEKEEANTDTQYF.

The table lists this clonotype with a few counts. J is TRBJ2-3 and V is TRBV20-1; D is uncertain. From germline, CDR1 is DFQATT and CDR2 SNEGSKA (reference sequence). The CDR3 extends over 13 amino acids. V lost 2 bases and J lost 2, with 8 bases in between. The DNA for the CDR3 is TGCAGTGCTAGAATAAGCAACACAGATACGCAGTATTTT. It translates to CSARISNTDTQYF.

The table lists this clonotype with a count of one. A much larger clone sits a single nucleotide away, making a read error possible. This chain links TRBV10-3 with TRBJ2-3; D assignment may be TRBD1 or TRBD2 (5 bases each). With 11 bases removed from V and 2 bases from J, the gap between germline ends came to 14 bases. The CDR3 runs 13 residues. Germline V gene data show CDR1 as ENHRY and CDR2 as SYGVKD. The DNA for the CDR3 is TGTGCCGCCAGGGACCACTCCACAGATACGCAGTATTTT. It specifies CAARDHSTDTQYF.

V usage is TRBV7-9 and J usage is TRBJ2-5, with D unresolved. V was shortened by 5 bases and J by 1 base, with 11 bases between the two germline ends. Germline lookup yields CDR1 SEHNR and CDR2 FQNEAQ (reference sequence). There are 14 residues in the CDR3. The CDR3 sequence: CASSRDLLQETQYF. CDR3 nucleotide sequence: TGTGCCAGCAGCCGAGACCTGCTCCAAGAGACCCAGTACTTC.

A few counts support this clonotype. V gene TRBV7-9 combines with J gene TRBJ1-1; 8 nucleotides line up with TRBD1. The ends lost 0 bases at V and 5 bases at J; junction bases unmatched: 2. Germline loops: CDR1 SEHNR, CDR2 FQNEAQ (reference sequence). CDR3 length: 14 amino acids. The CDR3 protein is CASSLAQGATEAFF. In DNA, the CDR3 is TGTGCCAGCAGCTTAGCCCAGGGGGCTACTGAAGCTTTCTTT.